The clone carrying this T cell receptor (beta chain) was observed once. The data belong to a study of blood T cell repertoires in COVID-19. Study as a whole: The study drew acute and convalescent COVID-19 samples from the United States, Italy and Spain. PBMCs, B-cell-depleted T cells, or T cells were the source of the cDNA or gDNA that made up the material.

In the original workflow: Estimated nucleated cell counts came from reference gene primer amplification. Profiling relied on immunoSEQ multiplex PCR, and the TCRdb table lists in-frame clones only, not all of them. The D gene and trimming were derived from the DNA, and the V and J assignments and clone size from that table. This table has under 30,000 clones, 65% to 90% appearing once. CDR1 and CDR2 from the germline V gene are LGHDT and YNNKEL (reference sequence). The CDR3 loop spans 14 amino acids. V dropped 2 bases and J dropped 6 bases, with 13 bases sitting between them. The clonotype comes from a human donor with acute or convalescent COVID-19. The donor label of this sample is uncertain. Sequencing input: peripheral blood. This chain links TRBV3-1 (or the pseudogene TRBV3-2) with TRBJ1-2; D perhaps matches TRBD1 (5 bases). The CDR3 region is CASSQQGGYDGYTF. The CDR3 coding sequence is TGTGCCAGCAGCCAACAGGGTGGGTATGATGGCTACACCTTC.